This T cell receptor (beta chain) is from a study of shared clonotypes between healthy human individuals. Study-level findings and limits: Naive CD4 clonotype sharing across a few donors was around 5%. Relative to memory subsets, naive subsets generally showed larger estimated richness. When compared with the clonotypes that were shared by all four sorted-subset donors, the non-shared clonotypes turned out to have lower generation probabilities.

Notes on this clone: No antigen is known for it. At the DNA level, this CDR3 is encoded by other sequences in the same sample as well.

The V gene lost 1 base and the J gene lost 2 bases, with 8 bases spanning the gap. There are 14 residues in the CDR3. The germline V gene has CDR1 SEHNR and CDR2 FQNEAQ (reference sequence). Here immunoSEQ multiplex PCR was the method, and the copy in TCRdb shows in-frame clones only, minus some. Seen here are millions of clones, 85% to 95% observed once, and the top ten hold more than 0.12%. Investigators divided CD4+ cells into CD45RA+ naive and CD45RA-negative memory subsets. The chain couples TRBV7-9 to TRBJ1-1, with D hard to call. The receptor was derived from a man aged 18 to 30 in good health. Sequences were obtained from naive CD4+ T cells sorted from blood. As to subset: CD45RA+ positively selected. CDR3 protein: CASSLGQSNTEAFF. In DNA form, the CDR3 reads TGTGCCAGCAGCTTAGGCCAGAGTAACACTGAAGCTTTCTTT. Supplemented by reference TRBV7-9 and TRBJ1-1, the full variable domain reads DTGVSQNPRHKITKRGQNVTFRCDPISEHNRLYWYRQTLGQGPEFLTYFQNEAQLEKSRLLSDRFSAERPKGSFSTLEIQRTEQGDSAMYLCASSLGQSNTEAFFGQGTRLTVV.